This entry lists 6 T cell receptor beta chains sequenced from one sample in a study of shared clonotypes between healthy human individuals. The data were produced by immunoSEQ multiplex PCR, yet TCRdb's version contains in-frame clones alone and is incomplete. The sample consists of about 980,000 clones, about 80% of them appearing once. The sample taken for sequencing was memory CD4+ T cells sorted from blood. Subset: CD45RA-negative fraction. These receptors all come from a man between 18 and 29 years old in good health.

The rearrangement uses TRBV7-2 and TRBJ2-3; D gene uncertain. Trimming shortened V by 4 bases and J by 2 bases, and 1 base separated the two germline ends. The CDR3 totals 11 residues. Germline V gene data show CDR1 as SGHTA and CDR2 as FQGNSA. The CDR3 sequence is CASSYTDTQYF. The CDR3 DNA follows: TGTGCCAGCAGCTACACAGATACGCAGTATTTT.

This clone was recorded many times. CDR3 sequence reads: CASSYTGREDTIYF. The CDR3 DNA reads TGTGCCAGCAGTTACACCGGCAGGGAGGACACCATATATTTT. The chain has TRBV6-6 and TRBJ1-3, with a tentative D call TRBD1 (5 bases). This CDR3 is built from 14 residues. CDR1 is MNHNY, CDR2 SVGAGI, per germline (reference sequence). V lost 2 bases and J lost 8, with 13 bases in between.

This chain joins TRBV29-1 and TRBJ1-5, with D possibly TRBD1 on 5 matching bases. With 7 bases removed from V and 4 bases from J, the gap between germline ends came to 11 bases. Germline V lookup: CDR1 SQVTM, CDR2 ANQGSEA. CDR3 length equals 12 residues. CDR3 protein: CSAGLLNQPQHF. In nucleotides, the CDR3 is TGCAGCGCGGGGCTGCTGAATCAGCCCCAGCATTTT. Combining the CDR3 with reference TRBV29-1 and TRBJ1-5 gives the whole variable domain SAVISQKPSRDICQRGTSLTIQCQVDSQVTMMFWYRQQPGQSLTLIATANQGSEATYESGFVIDKFPISRPNLTFSTLTVSNMSPEDSSIYLCSAGLLNQPQHFGDGTRLSIL.

Remarks on this clone: A clone one base away is much larger, so this may be a read error. The chain couples TRBV7-2 to TRBJ2-5, with 13 nucleotides matching TRBD2. In germline, CDR1 is SGHTA, CDR2 FQGNSA. This CDR3 has 15 residues. The J segment lost 5 bases and the V segment lost 2 bases, leaving 2 bases of the junction unmatched. The CDR3 nucleotides read TGTGCCAGCAGCTTAACTAGCGGGGGGGCGGAGACCCAGTACTTC. As protein: CASSLTSGGAETQYF.

The rearrangement joins TRBV13 to TRBJ1-1, with a tentative D call TRBD1 (5 bases). This CDR3 contains 14 residues. V was pared by 3 bases and J by 6 bases, with 14 bases between. Per germline, CDR1 PRHDT and CDR2 FYEKMQ (reference sequence). This chain's CDR3 is CASSFGGNDAEAFF. DNA for the CDR3: TGTGCCAGCAGCTTTGGGGGGAATGACGCTGAAGCTTTCTTT. The full variable domain, in which reference TRBV13 and TRBJ1-1 provide the parts outside the CDR3, is AAGVIQSPRHLIKEKRETATLKCYPIPRHDTVYWYQQGPGQDPQFLISFYEKMQSDKGSIPDRFSAQQFSDYHSELNMSSLELGDSALYFCASSFGGNDAEAFFGQGTRLTVV.

This chain connects TRBV27 to TRBJ1-1; D is ambiguous. This CDR3 is 15 amino acids long. CDR1 is MNHEY and CDR2 is SMNVEV in the germline V gene (reference sequence). Trimming removed 3 bases at V and 0 bases at J, with 11 bases between. The CDR3: CASSFRVTVNTEAFF. The CDR3 nucleotides read TGTGCCAGCAGTTTTCGCGTCACAGTGAACACTGAAGCTTTCTTT.